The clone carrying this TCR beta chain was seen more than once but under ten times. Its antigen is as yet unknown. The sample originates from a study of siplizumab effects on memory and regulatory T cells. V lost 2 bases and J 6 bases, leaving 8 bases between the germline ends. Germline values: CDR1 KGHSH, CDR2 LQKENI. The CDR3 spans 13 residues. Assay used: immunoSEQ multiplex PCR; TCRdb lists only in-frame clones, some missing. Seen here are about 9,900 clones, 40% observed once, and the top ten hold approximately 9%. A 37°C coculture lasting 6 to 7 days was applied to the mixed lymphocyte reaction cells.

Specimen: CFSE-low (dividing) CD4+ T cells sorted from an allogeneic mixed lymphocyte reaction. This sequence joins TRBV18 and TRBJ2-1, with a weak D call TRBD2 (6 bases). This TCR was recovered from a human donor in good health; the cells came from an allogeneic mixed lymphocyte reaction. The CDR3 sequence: CASSPLEGNEQFF. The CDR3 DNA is TGTGCCAGCTCACCATTGGAGGGCAATGAGCAGTTCTTC.